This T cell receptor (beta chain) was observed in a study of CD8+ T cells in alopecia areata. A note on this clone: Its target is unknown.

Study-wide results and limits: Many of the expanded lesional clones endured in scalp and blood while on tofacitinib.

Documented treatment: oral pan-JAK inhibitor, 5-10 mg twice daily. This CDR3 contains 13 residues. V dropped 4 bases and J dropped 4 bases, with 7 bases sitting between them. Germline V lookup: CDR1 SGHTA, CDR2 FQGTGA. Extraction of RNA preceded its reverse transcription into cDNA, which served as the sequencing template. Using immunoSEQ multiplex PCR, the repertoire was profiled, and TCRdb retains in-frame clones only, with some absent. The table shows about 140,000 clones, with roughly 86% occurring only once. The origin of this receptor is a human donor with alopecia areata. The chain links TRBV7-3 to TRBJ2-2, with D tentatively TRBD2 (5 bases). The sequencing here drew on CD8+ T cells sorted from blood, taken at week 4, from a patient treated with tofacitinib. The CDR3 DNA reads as TGTGCCAGCAGCTACACTAGCACCGGGGAGCTGTTTTTT. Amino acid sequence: CASSYTSTGELFF.